Shown below are 22 T cell receptor beta chains from a single sample sequenced in a study of regulatory T cells in long-lasting Graves disease. With iRepertoire HTBI primers and Arm-PCR of CDR3 regions, TCR beta libraries were built. Each CDR3 protein is one row after TCRdb ran MiXCR on the multiplex PCR reads. The table lists about 220,000 distinct CDR3 sequences, roughly 20% of them singletons. The time point denotes: newly diagnosed GD, antithyroid drugs for less than 3 months. Construction of the TCR library relied on RNA isolated from PBMCs. This sample also belongs to another study, concerning T cells in Graves' hyperthyroidism and ophthalmopathy.

The sample was peripheral blood mononuclear cells (PBMCs), taken at new diagnosis, from a patient treated with antithyroid drugs. Receptors originate from a woman aged 30 to 39 with Graves disease.

The chain links TRBV2 to TRBJ1-2, with TRBD1 identical over 12 bases. The germline V gene encodes CDR1 SNHLY and CDR2 FYNNEI. The junction had 8 bases not matched to a gene; V was cut back by 3 bases and J by 6 bases. There are 16 residues in the CDR3. CDR3 loop: CASSDPGTGGKDGYTF. CDR3 coding DNA: TGTGCCAGCAGTGACCCCGGGACAGGGGGCAAAGATGGCTACACCTTC.

In its sample, this clonotype was seen many times. The chain links TRBV4-1 to TRBJ1-3, with D perhaps matching TRBD1 (5 bases). Trimming removed 0 bases at V and 2 bases at J, with 8 bases between. The CDR3 totals 15 residues. CDR1 MGHRA and CDR2 YSYEKL come from the germline V gene. Here the CDR3 DNA reads TGCGCCAGCAGCCAAGAGGGGCTCACTGGAAACACCATATATTTT. Protein product: CASSQEGLTGNTIYF.

At least ten counts were recorded for this clonotype. The rearrangement uses TRBV29-1 and TRBJ2-7; D gene unclear. The CDR3 runs 11 residues. CDR1 SQVTM and CDR2 ANQGSEA come from the germline V gene. The V gene lost 6 bases and the J gene lost 3 bases, with 9 bases spanning the gap. In DNA form, the CDR3 reads TGCAGCGTGGTTTTTGTCTACGAGCAGTACTTC. The encoded protein is CSVVFVYEQYF.

A note on this clonotype: A much bigger clone sits one base away, suggesting this may be a read error. Because the CDR3 is missing its conserved closing phenylalanine or tryptophan, this is likely a read error. This chain uses TRBV5-1 with TRBJ2-2, with D unresolved. With 4 bases removed from V and 6 bases from J, the gap between germline ends came to 10 bases. Germline V gene lookup returns CDR1 SGHRS and CDR2 YFSETQ. The CDR3 is 13 residues long. CDR3 DNA: TGCGCCAGCAGCCTGTACCCCGCCGGGGAGCTGTTTTAT. Translation: CASSLYPAGELFY.

The CDR3 nucleotides are TGTGCCAGCAGTTTCCCAGGACGGCAAGAGACCCAGTACTTC. As protein: CASSFPGRQETQYF. The genes are TRBV27 and TRBJ2-5, with unresolved D. The V and J ends lost 3 bases and 2 bases respectively, with 10 bases between them. The CDR3 runs to 14 residues. Germline V gives CDR1 MNHEY, CDR2 SMNVEV (reference sequence).

This clonotype was found many times. The chain uses TRBV7-3 and TRBJ2-1, with 11 nucleotides matching TRBD2. After removal of 2 bases from V and 6 bases from J, the junction contained 6 bases not matched to a gene. CDR1 is SGHTA and CDR2 is FQGTGA in the germline V gene. CDR3 length: 16 residues. The chain's CDR3 is CASSLQIAGGPNEQFF. Written as DNA, the CDR3 is TGTGCCAGCAGCTTACAAATAGCGGGGGGGCCCAATGAGCAGTTCTTC.

This clonotype was seen repeatedly, ten times or more. The chain recombines TRBV29-1 with TRBJ2-1; no clear D. This CDR3 has 12 amino acids. The V end was cut by 2 bases, the J end by 2 bases, with 4 bases between. In germline, CDR1 is SQVTM, CDR2 ANQGSEA. CDR3 sequence reads: CSVESAYNEQFF. CDR3 coding DNA: TGCAGCGTTGAATCAGCCTACAATGAGCAGTTCTTC.

This clonotype was seen ten or more times. This chain connects TRBV9 to TRBJ2-7; possibly TRBD1 for D (5 bases). Trimming took off 1 base at V and 1 base at J, with 9 bases between the two ends. The CDR3 has 14 residues. Germline CDR1 SGDLS, CDR2 YYNGEE. The CDR3 loop is CASSVQGESYEQYF. The CDR3 nucleotides read TGTGCCAGCAGCGTACAGGGTGAGTCCTACGAGCAGTACTTC.

This clonotype was picked up many times. The CDR3 DNA reads as TGTGCCAGCAGTGAGTCATTACACTCCTATAATTCACCCCTCCACTTT. Residues: CASSESLHSYNSPLHF. The rearrangement uses TRBV6-1 and TRBJ1-6, with D hard to call. Trimming pared 3 bases from V and 0 bases from J, leaving 9 bases between. The length of the CDR3 is 16 residues. The germline V gene has CDR1 MNHNS and CDR2 SASEGT.

This clonotype was observed once. The chain links TRBV15 to TRBJ1-4, with D possibly matching TRBD1 (5 bases). In germline, CDR1 is LNHNV, CDR2 YYDKDF (reference sequence). Trimming pared 3 bases from V and 7 bases from J, leaving 9 bases between. CDR3 length: 13 amino acids. The CDR3 is CATSSPRGEKLFF. In DNA form, the CDR3 reads TGTGCCACCAGCAGCCCAAGGGGTGAAAAACTGTTTTTT.

At least ten counts were recorded for this clonotype. The rearrangement joins TRBV3-1 to TRBJ2-3; 7 bases line up with TRBD1. The germline V gene encodes CDR1 LGHDT and CDR2 YNNKEL (reference sequence). The CDR3 is 16 amino acids. V shed 4 bases, J shed 3 bases, and the junction held 10 bases outside the gene matches. In nucleotides, the CDR3 is TGTGCCAGCAGCCCAGGGGGTGCGGAGATGACAGATACGCAGTATTTT. Translated: CASSPGGAEMTDTQYF.

The rearrangement uses TRBV5-6 and TRBJ2-7; D is unclear. Germline CDR1 is SGHDT and CDR2 is YYEEEE. This CDR3 is built from 15 residues. The V gene lost 0 bases and the J gene lost 0 bases, with 10 bases spanning the gap. The CDR3: CASSLEGPGSYEQYF. DNA for the CDR3: TGTGCCAGCAGCTTGGAGGGTCCTGGCTCCTACGAGCAGTACTTC.

In its sample, this clonotype was seen many times. The rearrangement links TRBV19 to TRBJ1-1; 8 nucleotides line up with TRBD1. This CDR3 region has 15 residues. V was clipped by 5 bases and J by 0 bases; unmatched bases: 5. Germline V gene lookup returns CDR1 LNHDA and CDR2 SQIVND (reference sequence). CDR3 nucleotide sequence: TGTGCCAGTAGTGTTGGACAGGGTTTGAACACTGAAGCTTTCTTT. Protein: CASSVGQGLNTEAFF.

This clonotype was found many times. CDR3 in DNA: TGTGCCGGACAGGGGGGCCTTACCGGGGAGCTGTTTTTT. Protein sequence: CAGQGGLTGELFF. This chain links TRBV28 with TRBJ2-2; 10 bases agree with TRBD1. The CDR3 extends over 13 amino acids. V shed 11 bases, J shed 5 bases, and the junction held 5 bases outside the gene matches. The germline V gene has CDR1 MDHEN and CDR2 SYDVKM.

This clonotype was observed at least ten times. This chain links TRBV28 with TRBJ1-2, with 7 bases aligning to TRBD1. Germline assignment: CDR1 MDHEN and CDR2 SYDVKM. V trimming: 3 bases; J trimming: 4 bases; junction bases outside the gene matches: 11. This CDR3 region has 16 residues. CDR3 sequence reads: CASSLGRPGQSYGYTF. CDR3 DNA: TGTGCCAGCAGTTTGGGAAGGCCGGGACAGTCCTATGGCTACACCTTC.

On this clonotype itself: A much larger clone is a single base away; this may be a read error. Given the absence of the conserved phenylalanine or tryptophan at the CDR3 end, a read error is likely. V and J are TRBV20-1 and TRBJ2-1, with a possible D match to TRBD1 (6 bases). Germline lookup yields CDR1 DFQATT and CDR2 SNEGSKA (reference sequence). The ends were cut back, 6 bases at V and 5 bases at J, with 14 bases in the middle. CDR3 length equals 13 residues. The CDR3: CSAPLNRDNEQFL. The CDR3 DNA follows: TGCAGTGCCCCCCTGAACAGGGACAATGAGCAGTTCTTA.

This clonotype was recorded only once. The genes are TRBV10-2 and TRBJ2-5; 10 nucleotides agree with TRBD2. V shed 7 bases, J shed 5 bases, and the junction held 7 bases outside the gene matches. The CDR3 is made up of 14 amino acids. Germline-derived CDR1 and CDR2 are WSHSY and SAAADI. This chain's CDR3 is CASKKREGTETQYF. Here the CDR3 DNA reads TGCGCCAGCAAGAAGCGGGAGGGTACGGAGACCCAGTACTTC.

This clonotype was observed many times. The rearrangement uses TRBV6-5 and TRBJ2-7, with 7 bases fitting TRBD2. CDR3 length equals 16 residues. From germline, CDR1 is MNHEY and CDR2 SVGAGI. Unmatched junction bases numbered 9, after V lost 0 bases and J lost 4 bases. Written as DNA, the CDR3 is TGTGCCAGCAGTTACTCCCGGGAGGAGGGATCATACGAGCAGTACTTC. It yields the protein CASSYSREEGSYEQYF.

As for this clonotype: It may be a read error: a sequence one base away is much more abundant. This chain connects TRBV6-1 to TRBJ1-2, with no clear D. Germline V gene lookup returns CDR1 MNHNS and CDR2 SASEGT. The CDR3 sequence is 13 residues long. The CDR3 sequence: CAGSIERNYGYTF. CDR3 sequence (DNA): TGTGCCGGCAGTATAGAGAGAAACTATGGCTACACCTTC.

This clonotype was counted at least ten times. This rearrangement joins TRBV6-1 to TRBJ1-2; D is unclear. With 2 bases removed from V and 5 bases from J, the gap between germline ends came to 9 bases. The CDR3 is made up of 13 amino acids. Germline CDR1 is MNHNS and CDR2 is SASEGT. The CDR3: CASSESDRYGYTF. The CDR3 coding sequence is TGTGCCAGCAGTGAAAGCGACCGATATGGCTACACCTTC.

This clonotype was detected ten times or more. The rearrangement uses TRBV2 and TRBJ2-7; 10 bases agree with TRBD2. Germline-derived CDR1 and CDR2 are SNHLY and FYNNEI. Losses at the gene ends were 6 bases for V and 2 bases for J; bases not matched to a gene: 4. The CDR3 has 14 residues. CDR3 sequence (DNA): TGTGCCAGCAGCCGACTAGCGGGCCCCTACGAGCAGTACTTC. Amino acid sequence: CASSRLAGPYEQYF.

In its sample, this clonotype was seen many times. The chain has TRBV7-2 and TRBJ2-3; 11 bases align to TRBD2. In germline, CDR1 is SGHTA, CDR2 FQGNSA. The V and J ends lost 2 bases and 5 bases, in that order; junction bases with no gene match: 6. The CDR3 loop spans 16 amino acids. CDR3 nucleotides: TGTGCCAGCAGCTTATTAGCGGGGGGGCAAGGAGATACGCAGTATTTT. It codes for CASSLLAGGQGDTQYF.